Following are 10 T cell receptor beta chains from one sample sequenced in a study of blood T cells in healthy people across ages. Sample-barcoded 5' priming and a J-beta primer mix drove a second PCR of roughly 6 to 12 cycles. TCRdb reprocessed the 5' RACE reads with MiXCR, giving one entry per CDR3 protein. This sample yields 650,000 to 800,000 distinct CDR3 sequences, of which around two fifths are seen a single time; around 21% belongs to the top ten. The source material was blood. These receptors came from a man aged 60 to 69 in good health.

The CDR3 loop reads CASSEAGRGTQYF. The CDR3 DNA is TGTGCCAGCAGTGAAGCGGGGCGGGGGACCCAGTACTTC. The V call is TRBV27, the J call TRBJ2-5; 7 bases are a match to TRBD2. Germline values: CDR1 MNHEY, CDR2 SMNVEV (reference sequence). This CDR3 is 13 amino acids long. The V gene end was trimmed by 5 bases and the J gene end by 7 bases; junction bases not matched to a gene: 7.

This rearrangement joins TRBV2 to TRBJ2-1; TRBD2 is a possible D gene (5 bases). V was trimmed by 6 bases and J by 8 bases, leaving 17 bases between them. This CDR3 has 14 amino acids. The V gene's germline CDR1 is SNHLY and CDR2 FYNNEI. In DNA, the CDR3 is TGTGCCAGCAGGGAAAGCCCTAGCATGGATGAGCAGTTCTTC. This gives the protein CASRESPSMDEQFF.

This clonotype was counted between two and nine times. The chain combines TRBV20-1 with TRBJ2-7; 9 nucleotides match TRBD1. CDR1 is DFQATT, CDR2 SNEGSKA, per germline (reference sequence). Germline trimming cut 0 bases from V and 3 bases from J; bases unmatched to any gene: 3. The CDR3 covers 14 residues. The CDR3 sequence: CSARDTGQGYEQYF. The CDR3, as DNA: TGCAGTGCTAGAGATACGGGACAGGGCTACGAGCAGTACTTC.

This sequence joins TRBV18 and TRBJ1-6; 10 nucleotides match TRBD1. Germline assignment: CDR1 KGHSH and CDR2 LQKENI. The CDR3 extends over 17 amino acids. V lost 2 bases to trimming and J lost 7 bases; unmatched junction nucleotides: 8. The chain's CDR3 is CASSPRRQGAENSPLHF. The DNA for the CDR3 is TGTGCCAGCTCACCAAGGAGACAGGGGGCGGAAAATTCACCCCTCCACTTT.

This clonotype was observed a few times. The genes are TRBV12-3 or TRBV12-4 and TRBJ1-2; D possibly corresponds to TRBD1 (5 bases). V lost 7 bases, J lost 8 bases, and 17 bases lay in between. There are 13 residues in the CDR3. CDR3 residues: CASNGLGPYGYTF. CDR3 DNA: TGTGCCAGCAATGGATTGGGACCATACGGCTACACCTTC.

In this sample, this clonotype turned up a few times. The chain employs TRBV6-2 or TRBV6-3 and TRBJ2-7, with TRBD1 identical over 9 bases. J was trimmed by 3 bases and V by 5 bases; bases with no gene match: 5. This CDR3 region has 14 residues. Germline V gene lookup returns CDR1 MNHEY and CDR2 SVGEGT. CDR3 in amino acids: CASSRRDRVYEQYF. The CDR3 DNA sequence: TGTGCCAGCAGTCGCCGGGACAGGGTCTACGAGCAGTACTTC.

This clonotype was seen ten or more times. The V and J genes are TRBV24-1 and TRBJ1-1; 7 nucleotides align to TRBD1. Germline trimming cut 9 bases from V and 8 bases from J; bases unmatched to any gene: 5. Germline V gene lookup returns CDR1 KGHDR and CDR2 SFDVKD. The CDR3 covers 11 residues. CDR3 in DNA: TGTGCCACCGGGAGGGGGCAAGAAGCTTTCTTT. This gives the protein CATGRGQEAFF.

This clonotype occurred a few times. The DNA of the CDR3 is TGCAGTGCTAAGCGACAGGGGGCAGTTTATGGCTACACCTTC. Amino acid sequence: CSAKRQGAVYGYTF. The rearrangement joins TRBV20-1 to TRBJ1-2, with 10 nucleotides matching TRBD1. From germline, CDR1 is DFQATT and CDR2 SNEGSKA (reference sequence). The CDR3 totals 14 residues. The V segment lost 4 bases and the J segment 5 bases; nucleotides outside the gene matches: 7.

The CDR3 region is CASSLNTGANYGYTF. The CDR3 coding sequence is TGTGCCAGCAGTTTAAACACAGGGGCTAACTATGGCTACACCTTC. This chain connects TRBV12-3 or TRBV12-4 to TRBJ1-2; 7 bases are shared with TRBD1. With V trimmed by 2 bases and J by 0 bases, 3 bases remained unmatched. The CDR3 totals 15 residues.

The rearrangement uses TRBV28 and TRBJ2-7; TRBD1 matches 7 bases. Losses at the gene ends were 3 bases for V and 4 bases for J; bases not matched to a gene: 6. This CDR3 contains 14 residues. CDR1 and CDR2 (germline): MDHEN, SYDVKM. Here the CDR3 DNA reads TGTGCCAGCAGTTTTAACAGGGGTCGGTACGAGCAGTACTTC. Amino acid sequence: CASSFNRGRYEQYF.